The table lists the clone carrying this TCR beta chain with a few counts. What it recognizes is unknown. J was trimmed by 3 bases and V by 5 bases; bases with no gene match: 6. This CDR3 spans 14 amino acids. CDR1 is SGHVS, CDR2 FQNEAQ, per germline. These data originate in a study of vaccination and CD4 T cells after COVID-19. Background on the study: In the control cultures, a CEFX pool, an HIV-1 Nef pool, or no peptide was supplied.

Cultured CD4+ T-cell DNA underwent Oncomine TCR Beta short-read sequencing. TCRdb itself ran the PCR reads through MiXCR, one entry per CDR3 protein. Among around 2,600 distinct CDR3 sequences listed, about 25% were seen once. Treatment noted: approximately nine-day PBMC culture with coronavirus spike peptide pools or control peptides (ViraFEST assay). These CD4+ T cells came from an unexposed donor, sampled before the COVID-19 pandemic (2011-2018). The sequencing input was CD4+ T cells from blood, cultured in vitro. The chain recombines TRBV7-8 with TRBJ1-1; 7 bases line up with TRBD1. This sequence originates from a human donor in good health. CDR3 nucleotide sequence: TGTGCCAGCAGCAAACAGGGGTATCACACTGAAGCTTTCTTT. It yields the protein CASSKQGYHTEAFF.